This T cell receptor (beta chain) was sequenced for a study of tumor and adjacent non-tumor tissue in lung cancer. CDR1 and CDR2 from the germline V gene are MGHRA and YSYEKL. The CDR3 sequence is 15 residues long. The library came from three nested PCR rounds adapted from ARM-PCR protocols. TCRdb fed the multiplex PCR reads into MiXCR, producing one record per CDR3 protein. Among about 79,000 distinct CDR3 sequences listed, 72% were seen once. The template was RNA from unsorted bulk tissue. A single count supports this clonotype. A junction boundary mismatches the germline segment, possibly from a read error.

The rearrangement joins TRBV4-1 to TRBJ1-5; unclear D gene. The clonotype originates from a woman aged 40 to 49 with non-small cell lung cancer. Sequenced material: lung tumor tissue. The CDR3 loop is CASSQTRDRNQPQHF. The CDR3, as DNA: TGCGCCAGCAGCCAAACCCGAGACCGAAATCAGCCTCAGCATTTT.